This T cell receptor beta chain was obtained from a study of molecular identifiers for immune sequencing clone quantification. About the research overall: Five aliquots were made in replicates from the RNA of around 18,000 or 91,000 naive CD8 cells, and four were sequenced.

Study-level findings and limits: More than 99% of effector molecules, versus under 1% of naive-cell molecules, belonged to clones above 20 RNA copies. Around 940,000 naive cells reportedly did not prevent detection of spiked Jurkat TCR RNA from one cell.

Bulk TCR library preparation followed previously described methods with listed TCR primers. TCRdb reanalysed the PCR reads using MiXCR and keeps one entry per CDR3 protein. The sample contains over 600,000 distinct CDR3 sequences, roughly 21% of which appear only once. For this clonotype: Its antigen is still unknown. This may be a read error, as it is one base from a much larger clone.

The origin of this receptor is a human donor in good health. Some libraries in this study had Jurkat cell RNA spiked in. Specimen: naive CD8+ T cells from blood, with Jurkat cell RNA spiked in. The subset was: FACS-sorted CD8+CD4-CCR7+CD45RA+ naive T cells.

CDR3 protein: CASSRARDNYNEQFF. CDR3 nucleotides: TGTGCCAGCAGTCGTGCCCGGGACAACTACAATGAGCAGTTCTTC. J is TRBJ2-1 and V is TRBV7-2; TRBD1 is a possible D gene (6 bases). The germline V gene encodes CDR1 SGHTA and CDR2 FQGNSA. Trimming pared 6 bases from V and 3 bases from J, leaving 15 bases between. The CDR3 consists of 15 residues.